Given below is one TCR beta chain in context. Trimming cost V 5 bases and J 3 bases, with 10 bases left between them. This CDR3 contains 13 residues. Looked up from germline, CDR1 is SGHDN and CDR2 is FVKESK. The data were obtained in a study of cytomegalovirus exposure and HLA in healthy donors. PCR involved 60 Vbeta and 13 Jbeta primers. Using immunoSEQ multiplex PCR, the repertoire was profiled, and TCRdb retains in-frame clones only, with some absent. The sample holds about 130,000 clones; around 85% are singletons and the top ten take about 7%. The sequence derives from a woman between 25 and 40 years old in good health and CMV-seropositive. This chain uses TRBV14 with TRBJ1-1; no definite D call. Sequencing used PBMCs. CDR3 nucleotides: TGTGCCAGCAGCTTCTATGTGGACACTGAAGCTTTCTTT. Its translation is CASSFYVDTEAFF.